These 2 T cell receptor beta chains share one sample of origin, sequenced in a study of cytomegalovirus exposure and HLA in healthy donors. The primer mix had 60 Vbeta and 13 Jbeta primers. Only in-frame clones appear in the TCRdb table, and some are missing; sequencing was by immunoSEQ multiplex PCR. The data show 100,000 to 150,000 clones, roughly 70% seen once. The material sequenced was PBMCs. Receptors were obtained from a man aged 25 to 40 in good health and CMV-seronegative.

The genes are TRBV10-2 and TRBJ2-7, with a weak D call TRBD2 (6 bases). Germline V gene sequence: CDR1 WSHSY, CDR2 SAAADI. Trimming removed 7 bases from V and 1 base from J, with 11 bases in between. CDR3 length equals 13 residues. Here the CDR3 reads CASNGLLSYEQYF. DNA of the CDR3: TGCGCCAGCAATGGACTATTATCCTACGAGCAGTACTTC.

V gene TRBV6-4 combines with J gene TRBJ1-5, with D perhaps matching TRBD1 (5 bases). Germline CDR1 reads MRHNA; CDR2 reads SNTAGT. V lost 4 bases and J lost 4, with 8 bases in between. The CDR3 runs to 13 residues. The DNA of the CDR3 is TGTGCCAGCAGTGTGGGGGGGAATCAGCCCCAGCATTTT. Translating gives CASSVGGNQPQHF.